Given below is one T cell receptor (beta chain) in context. Antigen: not known. V was pared by 8 bases and J by 5 bases, with 8 bases of the junction left unmatched. The CDR3 totals 13 residues. The germline V gene encodes CDR1 SGHRS and CDR2 YFSETQ. This entry belongs to a study of OX40 agonist ivuxolimab in advanced cancers. Findings of the study overall: Clones of CD4+ and CD8+ blood T cells grew by week 6 at doses of 0.1 to 3.0 mg/kg. Low normalized clonal expansion also occurred in some nonresponding patients.

Using immunoSEQ multiplex PCR, the repertoire was profiled, and TCRdb retains in-frame clones only, with some absent. The sample shows approximately 82,000 clones, 84% of them seen only once. The chain recombines TRBV5-1 with TRBJ2-5; 8 bases are shared with TRBD2. This clonotype originated in an adult with an advanced solid tumor such as melanoma, head and neck, liver or kidney cancer. Material: CD4+ or CD8+ T cells sorted from blood, obtained in a trial of the OX40 agonist ivuxolimab. This chain's CDR3 is CASGGLVQETQYF. The CDR3 DNA follows: TGCGCCAGTGGGGGACTAGTACAGGAGACCCAGTACTTC.